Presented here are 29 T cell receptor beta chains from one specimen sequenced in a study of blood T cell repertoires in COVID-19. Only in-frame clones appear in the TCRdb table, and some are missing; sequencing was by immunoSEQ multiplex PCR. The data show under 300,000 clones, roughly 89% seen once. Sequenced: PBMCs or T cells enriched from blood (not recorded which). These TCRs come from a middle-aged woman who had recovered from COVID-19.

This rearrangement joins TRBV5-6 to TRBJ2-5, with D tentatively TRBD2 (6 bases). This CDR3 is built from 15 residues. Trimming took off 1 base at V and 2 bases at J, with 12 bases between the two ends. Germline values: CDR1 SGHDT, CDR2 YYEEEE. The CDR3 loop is CASSLPGGAQETQYF. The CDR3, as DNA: TGTGCCAGCAGCTTGCCCGGGGGAGCACAAGAGACCCAGTACTTC.

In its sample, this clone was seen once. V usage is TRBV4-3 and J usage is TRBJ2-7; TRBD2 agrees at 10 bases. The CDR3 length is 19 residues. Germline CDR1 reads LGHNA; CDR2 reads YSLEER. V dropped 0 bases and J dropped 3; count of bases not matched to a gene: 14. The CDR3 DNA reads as TGCGCCAGCAGCCAAGAAAATAGGGGGCTAGCGGGAGATAGCTACGAGCAGTACTTC. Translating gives CASSQENRGLAGDSYEQYF.

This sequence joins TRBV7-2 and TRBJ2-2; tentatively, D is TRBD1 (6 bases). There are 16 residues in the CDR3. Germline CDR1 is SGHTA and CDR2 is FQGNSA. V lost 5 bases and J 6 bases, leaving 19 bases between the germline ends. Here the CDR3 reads CASSRPGRGKAGELFF. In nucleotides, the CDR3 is TGTGCCAGCAGCCGGCCGGGCAGGGGAAAGGCCGGGGAGCTGTTTTTT. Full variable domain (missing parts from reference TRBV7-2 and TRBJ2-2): GAGVSQSPSNKVTEKGKDVELRCDPISGHTALYWYRQSLGQGLEFLIYFQGNSAPDKSGLPSDRFSAERTGGSVSTLTIQRTQQEDSAVYLCASSRPGRGKAGELFFGEGSRLTVL.

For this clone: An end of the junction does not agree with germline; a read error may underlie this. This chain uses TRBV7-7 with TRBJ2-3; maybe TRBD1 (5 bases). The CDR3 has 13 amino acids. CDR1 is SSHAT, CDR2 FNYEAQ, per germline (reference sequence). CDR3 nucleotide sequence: TGTGCTAGCAGCCAGGGATGGGGAGATACGCAGTATTTT. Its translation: CASSQGWGDTQYF.

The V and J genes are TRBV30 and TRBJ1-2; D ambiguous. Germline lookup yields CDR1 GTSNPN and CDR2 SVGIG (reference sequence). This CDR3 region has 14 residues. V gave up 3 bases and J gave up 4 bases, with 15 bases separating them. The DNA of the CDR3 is TGTGCCTGGAGGTTGAGGAAAGGATTCTATGGCTACACCTTC. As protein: CAWRLRKGFYGYTF.

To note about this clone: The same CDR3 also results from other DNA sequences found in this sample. The CDR3 nucleotides are TGTGCCAGCAGCGCCGGGACAGGCCGCTACGAGCAGTACTTC. It codes for CASSAGTGRYEQYF. V and J are TRBV14 and TRBJ2-7; TRBD1 aligns across 8 bases. The germline gives CDR1 SGHDN, CDR2 FVKESK. The V and J ends lost 5 bases and 3 bases, in that order; junction bases with no gene match: 6. The CDR3 contains 14 residues.

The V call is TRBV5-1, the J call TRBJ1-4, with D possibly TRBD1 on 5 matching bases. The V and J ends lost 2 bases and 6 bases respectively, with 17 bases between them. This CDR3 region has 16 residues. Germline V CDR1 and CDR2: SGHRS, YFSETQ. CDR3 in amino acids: CASSLLWGDGDEKLFF. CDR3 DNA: TGCGCCAGCAGCTTATTATGGGGGGACGGAGATGAAAAACTGTTTTTT.

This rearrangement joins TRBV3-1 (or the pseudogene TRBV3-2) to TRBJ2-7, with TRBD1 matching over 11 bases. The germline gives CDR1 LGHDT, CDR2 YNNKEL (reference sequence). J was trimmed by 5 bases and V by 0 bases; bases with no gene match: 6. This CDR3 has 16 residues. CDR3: CASSQDAGQGANEQYF. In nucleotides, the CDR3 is TGTGCCAGCAGCCAAGATGCCGGACAGGGGGCGAACGAGCAGTACTTC.

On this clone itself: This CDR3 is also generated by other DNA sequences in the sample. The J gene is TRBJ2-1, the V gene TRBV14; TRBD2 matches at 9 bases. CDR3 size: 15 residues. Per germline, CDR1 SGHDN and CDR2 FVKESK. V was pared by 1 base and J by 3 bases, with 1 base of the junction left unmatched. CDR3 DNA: TGTGCCAGCAGCCAAGGACTAGCGGTCTACAATGAGCAGTTCTTC. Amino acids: CASSQGLAVYNEQFF.

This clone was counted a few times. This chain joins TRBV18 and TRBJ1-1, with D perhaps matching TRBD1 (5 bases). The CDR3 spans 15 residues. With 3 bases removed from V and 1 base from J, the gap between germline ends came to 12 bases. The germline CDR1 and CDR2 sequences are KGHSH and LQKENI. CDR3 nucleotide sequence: TGTGCCAGCTCACCTCTATCTGGACAGAACACTGAAGCTTTCTTT. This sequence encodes CASSPLSGQNTEAFF.

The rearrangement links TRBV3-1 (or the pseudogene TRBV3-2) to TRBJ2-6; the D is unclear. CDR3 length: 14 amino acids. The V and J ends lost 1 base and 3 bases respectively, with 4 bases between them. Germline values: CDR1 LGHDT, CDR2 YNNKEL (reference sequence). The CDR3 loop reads CASSQGGGANVLTF. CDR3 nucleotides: TGTGCCAGCAGCCAAGGAGGTGGGGCCAACGTCCTGACTTTC.

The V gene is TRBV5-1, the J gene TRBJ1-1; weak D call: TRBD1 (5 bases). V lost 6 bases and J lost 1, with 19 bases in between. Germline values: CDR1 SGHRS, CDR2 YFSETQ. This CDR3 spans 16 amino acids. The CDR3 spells CASTRLSGGRNTEAFF. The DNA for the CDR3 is TGCGCCAGCACCCGACTGAGCGGGGGACGGAACACTGAAGCTTTCTTT.

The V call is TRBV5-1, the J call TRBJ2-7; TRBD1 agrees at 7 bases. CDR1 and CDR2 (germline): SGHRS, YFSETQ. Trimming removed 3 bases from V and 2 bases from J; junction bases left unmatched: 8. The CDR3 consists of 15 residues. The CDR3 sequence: CASSSAGTVPYEQYF. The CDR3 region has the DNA TGCGCCAGCAGCTCCGCCGGGACAGTACCCTACGAGCAGTACTTC.

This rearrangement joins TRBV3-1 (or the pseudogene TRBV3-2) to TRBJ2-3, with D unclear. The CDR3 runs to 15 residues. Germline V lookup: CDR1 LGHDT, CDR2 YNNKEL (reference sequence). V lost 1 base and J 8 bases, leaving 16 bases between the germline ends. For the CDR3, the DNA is TGTGCCAGCAGCCAAGCAACTGGGTCGACGGGTACGCAGTATTTT. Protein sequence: CASSQATGSTGTQYF.

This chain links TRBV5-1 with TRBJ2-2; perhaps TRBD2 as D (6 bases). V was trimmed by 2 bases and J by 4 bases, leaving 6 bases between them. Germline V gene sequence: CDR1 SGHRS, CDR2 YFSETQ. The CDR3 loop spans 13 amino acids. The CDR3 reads CASSFGGTGELFF. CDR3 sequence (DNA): TGCGCCAGCAGCTTCGGGGGCACCGGGGAGCTGTTTTTT.

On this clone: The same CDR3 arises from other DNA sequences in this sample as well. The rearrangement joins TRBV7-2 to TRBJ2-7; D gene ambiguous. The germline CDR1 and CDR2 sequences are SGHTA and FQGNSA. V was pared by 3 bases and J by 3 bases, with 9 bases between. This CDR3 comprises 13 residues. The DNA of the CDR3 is TGTGCCAGCAGCTTGGCAGGTGTCTACGAGCAGTACTTC. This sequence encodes CASSLAGVYEQYF.

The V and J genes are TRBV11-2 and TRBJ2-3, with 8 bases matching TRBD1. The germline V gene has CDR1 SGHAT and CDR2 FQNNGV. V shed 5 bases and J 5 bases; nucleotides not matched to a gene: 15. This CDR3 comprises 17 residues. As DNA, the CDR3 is TGTGCCAGCAGCCCGTTAACAGGGGGAATATCAGAAGATACGCAGTATTTT. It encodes CASSPLTGGISEDTQYF.

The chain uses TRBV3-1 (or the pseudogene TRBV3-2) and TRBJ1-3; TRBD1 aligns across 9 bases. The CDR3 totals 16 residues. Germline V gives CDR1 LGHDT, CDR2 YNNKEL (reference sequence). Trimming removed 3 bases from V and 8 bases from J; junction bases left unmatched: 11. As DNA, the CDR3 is TGTGCCAGCAGCCAGGCCCGGACAGGGGCTACGGACACCATATATTTT. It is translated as CASSQARTGATDTIYF.

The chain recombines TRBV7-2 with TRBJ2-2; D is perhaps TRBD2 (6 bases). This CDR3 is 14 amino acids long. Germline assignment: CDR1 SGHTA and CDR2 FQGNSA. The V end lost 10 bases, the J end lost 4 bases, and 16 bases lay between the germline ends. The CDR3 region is CATSNLARTGELFF. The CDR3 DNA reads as TGTGCCACCTCGAATCTAGCGCGCACCGGGGAGCTGTTTTTT.

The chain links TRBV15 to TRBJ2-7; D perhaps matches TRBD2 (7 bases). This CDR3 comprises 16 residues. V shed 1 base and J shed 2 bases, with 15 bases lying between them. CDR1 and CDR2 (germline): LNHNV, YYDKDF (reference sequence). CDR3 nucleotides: TGTGCCACCAGCAGAGGGGGAGGGGGAATCCCCTACGAGCAGTACTTC. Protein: CATSRGGGGIPYEQYF.

CDR3: CASSYSISGMLPLSTEAFF. The CDR3 DNA follows: TGTGCCAGCAGTTACTCGATTAGCGGCATGCTTCCTTTGTCCACTGAAGCTTTCTTT. This chain uses TRBV6-2 or TRBV6-3 with TRBJ1-1; D uncertain. V lost 0 bases to trimming and J lost 4 bases, with 24 bases between them. This CDR3 has 19 residues. CDR1 and CDR2 from the germline V gene are MNHEY and SVGEGT.

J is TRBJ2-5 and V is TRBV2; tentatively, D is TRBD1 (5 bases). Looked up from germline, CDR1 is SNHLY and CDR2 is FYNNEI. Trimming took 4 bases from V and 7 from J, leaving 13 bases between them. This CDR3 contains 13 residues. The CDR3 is CASSVDRERTQYF. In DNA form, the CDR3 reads TGTGCCAGCAGTGTCGACAGAGAAAGGACCCAGTACTTC.

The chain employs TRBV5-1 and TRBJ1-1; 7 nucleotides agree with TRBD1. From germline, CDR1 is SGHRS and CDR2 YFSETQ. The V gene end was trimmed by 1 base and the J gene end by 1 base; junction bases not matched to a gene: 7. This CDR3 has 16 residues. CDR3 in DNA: TGCGCCAGCAGCTTGCCTTACAGGGGCCCGAACACTGAAGCTTTCTTT. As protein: CASSLPYRGPNTEAFF.

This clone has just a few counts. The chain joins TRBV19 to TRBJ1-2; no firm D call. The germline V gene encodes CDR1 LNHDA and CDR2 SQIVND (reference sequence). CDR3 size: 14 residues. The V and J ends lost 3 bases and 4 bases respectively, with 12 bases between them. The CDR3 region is CASSMVMIAYGYTF. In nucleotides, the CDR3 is TGTGCCAGTAGTATGGTGATGATAGCCTATGGCTACACCTTC.

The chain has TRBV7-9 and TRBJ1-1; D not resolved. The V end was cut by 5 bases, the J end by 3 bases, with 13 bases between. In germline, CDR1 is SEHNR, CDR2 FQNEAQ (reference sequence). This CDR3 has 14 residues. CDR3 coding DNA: TGTGCCAGCAGCCCCGGGGAGTGGGACACTGAAGCTTTCTTT. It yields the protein CASSPGEWDTEAFF.

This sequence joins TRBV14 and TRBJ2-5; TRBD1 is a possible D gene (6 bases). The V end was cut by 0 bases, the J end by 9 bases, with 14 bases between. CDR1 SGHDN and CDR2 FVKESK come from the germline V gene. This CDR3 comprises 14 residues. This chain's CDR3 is CASSQEQGTRAQYF. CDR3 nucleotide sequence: TGTGCCAGCAGCCAAGAACAGGGAACTCGGGCCCAGTACTTC.

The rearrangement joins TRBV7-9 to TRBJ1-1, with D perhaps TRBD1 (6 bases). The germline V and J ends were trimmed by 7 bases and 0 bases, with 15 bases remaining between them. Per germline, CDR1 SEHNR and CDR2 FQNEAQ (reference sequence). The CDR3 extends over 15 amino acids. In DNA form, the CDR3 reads TGTGCCAGCACTTCGGCCCAGGGGATGAACACTGAAGCTTTCTTT. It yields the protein CASTSAQGMNTEAFF.

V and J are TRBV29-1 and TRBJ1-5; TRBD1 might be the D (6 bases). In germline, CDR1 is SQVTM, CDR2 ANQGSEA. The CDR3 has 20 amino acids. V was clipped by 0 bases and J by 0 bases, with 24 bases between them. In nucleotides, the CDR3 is TGCAGCGTTGAAGACGGCCGGACAGCGAATTCCCGTTATAGCAATCAGCCCCAGCATTTT. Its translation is CSVEDGRTANSRYSNQPQHF.

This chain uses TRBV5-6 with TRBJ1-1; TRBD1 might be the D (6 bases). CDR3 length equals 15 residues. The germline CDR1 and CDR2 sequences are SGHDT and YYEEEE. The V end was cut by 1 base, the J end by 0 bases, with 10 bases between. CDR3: CASSLPTGLNTEAFF. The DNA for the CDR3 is TGTGCCAGCAGCTTGCCGACAGGACTGAACACTGAAGCTTTCTTT. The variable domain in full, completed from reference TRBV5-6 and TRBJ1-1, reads DAGVTQSPTHLIKTRGQQVTLRCSPKSGHDTVSWYQQALGQGPQFIFQYYEEEERQRGNFPDRFSGHQFPNYSSELNVNALLLGDSALYLCASSLPTGLNTEAFFGQGTRLTVV.